Below, 19 T cell receptor beta chains from the same sample are listed, as sequenced in a study of Graves' ophthalmopathy and Graves' hyperthyroidism. Amplification of TCR beta CDR3 regions used RNA transcripts. The authors performed first-round RT-PCR with HTBI primers and then a second-round multiplex PCR. TCRdb re-called the multiplex PCR reads through MiXCR, storing one row per CDR3 protein. The table records 620,000 or so distinct CDR3 sequences, about a fifth of them present only once. The sequenced sample was peripheral blood. The source of these receptors is a woman younger than 30 with stable Graves' hyperthyroidism. Some clones in this sample may be carry-over from other donors' samples.

This clonotype was counted a few times. The chain employs TRBV12-3 or TRBV12-4 and TRBJ1-3; D remains ambiguous. Trimming took off 7 bases at V and 0 bases at J, with 13 bases between the two ends. The CDR3 consists of 15 residues. CDR3 residues: CASNPTGASGNTIYF. The DNA for the CDR3 is TGTGCCAGCAATCCTACCGGAGCCTCTGGAAACACCATATATTTT.

This sequence joins TRBV2 and TRBJ2-6, with a tentative D call TRBD2 (6 bases). The CDR3 loop spans 17 amino acids. Germline V lookup: CDR1 SNHLY, CDR2 FYNNEI. Trimming cost V 8 bases and J 4 bases, with 21 bases left between them. The CDR3 sequence is CASSLRRDPRGANVLTF. The CDR3 DNA sequence: TGTGCCAGCTCCCTCAGGCGGGACCCTCGGGGGGCCAACGTCCTGACTTTC.

In this sample, this clonotype turned up a few times. V is TRBV12-3 or TRBV12-4 and J is TRBJ2-7; 8 nucleotides line up with TRBD2. The CDR3 sequence is 14 residues long. J was trimmed by 2 bases and V by 5 bases; bases with no gene match: 5. The CDR3 reads CASSKRGSTYEQYF. In nucleotides, the CDR3 is TGTGCCAGCAGTAAGCGGGGGTCAACCTACGAGCAGTACTTC.

This clonotype was recorded many times. The chain has TRBV11-1 and TRBJ1-2; 7 positions agree with TRBD1. CDR3 length equals 14 residues. CDR1 and CDR2 from the germline V gene are SGHAT and FQDESV (reference sequence). J was trimmed by 4 bases and V by 5 bases; bases with no gene match: 7. The CDR3 sequence is CASSPPGQFYGYTF. The CDR3 nucleotides read TGTGCCAGCAGCCCTCCGGGACAGTTCTATGGCTACACCTTC. The entire variable domain, with the rest obtained from reference TRBV11-1 and TRBJ1-2, is as follows: EAEVAQSPRYKITEKSQAVAFWCDPISGHATLYWYRQILGQGPELLVQFQDESVVDDSQLPKDRFSAERLKGVDSTLKIQPAELGDSAMYLCASSPPGQFYGYTFGSGTRLTVV.

This clonotype was counted ten times or more. The chain links TRBV6-5 to TRBJ1-2, with D tentatively TRBD1 (5 bases). Germline CDR1 is MNHEY and CDR2 is SVGAGI. V lost 2 bases, J lost 8 bases, and 18 bases lay in between. The CDR3 consists of 15 residues. This CDR3 is CASSYAGTEPWGYTF. CDR3 in DNA: TGTGCCAGCAGTTACGCCGGGACGGAACCGTGGGGCTACACCTTC.

In this sample, this clonotype turned up a few times. CDR3 loop: CASSSPVGGRNSPLHF. CDR3 coding DNA: TGTGCCAGCAGCTCGCCGGTCGGAGGGAGGAATTCACCCCTCCACTTT. The chain has TRBV7-6 and TRBJ1-6; D is undetermined. This CDR3 spans 16 amino acids. V was pared by 4 bases and J by 7 bases, with 17 bases between. CDR1 is SGHVS, CDR2 FNYEAQ, per germline.

A single count supports this clonotype. V and J are TRBV6-1 and TRBJ2-7, with D perhaps matching TRBD1 (5 bases). The CDR3 runs 15 residues. The V gene lost 2 bases and the J gene lost 3 bases, with 14 bases spanning the gap. Looked up from germline, CDR1 is MNHNS and CDR2 is SASEGT. The CDR3 region has the DNA TGTGCCAGCAGTGAATCTCAGGGTAAGATCTACGAGCAGTACTTC. As protein: CASSESQGKIYEQYF.

The rearrangement joins TRBV5-1 to TRBJ1-1, with TRBD1 identical over 8 bases. This CDR3 contains 14 residues. The germline V gene has CDR1 SGHRS and CDR2 YFSETQ. Germline trimming cut 4 bases from V and 4 bases from J; bases unmatched to any gene: 6. The CDR3 here is CASSRMTGATEAFF. The CDR3 DNA sequence: TGCGCCAGCAGCCGGATGACAGGGGCCACTGAAGCTTTCTTT.

Remarks on this clonotype: It may be a read error: a sequence one base away is much more abundant. This sequence joins TRBV15 and TRBJ1-1; 8 bases are a match to TRBD1. The CDR3 spans 13 residues. Germline V CDR1 and CDR2: LNHNV, YYDKDF (reference sequence). CDR3 in amino acids: CTTEAQGGWEAFF. The CDR3 DNA sequence: TGTACCACCGAGGCACAGGGGGGGTGGGAAGCTTTCTTT.

This clonotype was seen ten or more times. The chain recombines TRBV11-2 with TRBJ2-2; TRBD2 matches at 7 bases. CDR1 and CDR2 (germline): SGHAT, FQNNGV. With V trimmed by 5 bases and J by 1 base, 10 bases remained unmatched. The CDR3 runs to 17 residues. The CDR3 bases are TGTGCCAGCAGCGAAATGATTACTAGCGAGAACACCGGGGAGCTGTTTTTT. Encoded protein: CASSEMITSENTGELFF. The entire variable domain, with the rest obtained from reference TRBV11-2 and TRBJ2-2, is as follows: EAGVAQSPRYKIIEKRQSVAFWCNPISGHATLYWYQQILGQGPKLLIQFQNNGVVDDSQLPKDRFSAERLKGVDSTLKIQPAKLEDSAVYLCASSEMITSENTGELFFGEGSRLTVL.

In nucleotides, the CDR3 is TGTGCCACCAGCAAAAGGACAGGACAGAATTCACCCCTCCACTTT. It yields the protein CATSKRTGQNSPLHF. The chain links TRBV15 to TRBJ1-6; TRBD1 aligns across 7 bases. The J segment lost 7 bases and the V segment lost 4 bases, leaving 7 bases of the junction unmatched. Germline CDR1 is LNHNV and CDR2 is YYDKDF (reference sequence). The CDR3 spans 15 residues.

This clonotype was counted at least ten times. The CDR3 region has the DNA TGTGCCAGCAGATCGGGCAGCTTTGTACCTGAAGCTTTCTTT. Protein sequence: CASRSGSFVPEAFF. The chain has TRBV27 and TRBJ1-1; no firm D call. The germline CDR1 and CDR2 sequences are MNHEY and SMNVEV (reference sequence). V dropped 6 bases and J dropped 6 bases, with 17 bases sitting between them. The CDR3 has 14 amino acids.

This clonotype has a count of ten or more. The rearrangement links TRBV6-5 to TRBJ1-2, with 7 positions matching TRBD1. V was clipped by 6 bases and J by 1 base; unmatched bases: 5. The germline V gene encodes CDR1 MNHEY and CDR2 SVGAGI. The CDR3 sequence is 14 residues long. Here the CDR3 DNA reads TGTGCCAGCAGCGGGACAGTATTTAACTATGGCTACACCTTC. It translates to CASSGTVFNYGYTF.

V usage is TRBV28 and J usage is TRBJ2-2; D not certain. The V and J ends lost 4 bases and 0 bases respectively, with 12 bases between them. Germline V CDR1 and CDR2: MDHEN, SYDVKM. This CDR3 has 16 residues. In nucleotides, the CDR3 is TGTGCCAGCAGTTACCCGACAATCCCGAACACCGGGGAGCTGTTTTTT. Translation gives CASSYPTIPNTGELFF.

As for this clonotype: This may stem from a read error, because a much larger clone lies one nucleotide away. This chain links TRBV7-8 with TRBJ2-2; D gene unclear. The CDR3 has 13 residues. V was pared by 7 bases and J by 1 base, with 7 bases between. CDR1 and CDR2 (germline): SGHVS, FQNEAQ. The CDR3 DNA is TGTGCCAGCAACTCAGGGAACACCGGGGAGCTGTTTTTT. Its translation is CASNSGNTGELFF.

The V and J genes are TRBV28 and TRBJ2-4, with D possibly TRBD1 on 5 matching bases. V dropped 8 bases and J dropped 1 base, with 18 bases sitting between them. The CDR3 runs to 16 residues. The V gene's germline CDR1 is MDHEN and CDR2 SYDVKM. CDR3 region: CASQLTGGEAKNIQYF. CDR3 coding DNA: TGTGCCAGCCAATTAACAGGTGGAGAGGCCAAAAACATTCAGTACTTC.

The DNA for the CDR3 is TGTGCCTGGAGTGGTATTCAAGGACACGAGCAGTACTTC. Translation: CAWSGIQGHEQYF. This chain uses TRBV30 with TRBJ2-7, with no clear D. Per germline, CDR1 GTSNPN and CDR2 SVGIG (reference sequence). Between the trimmed V and J ends, which lost 1 base and 5 bases, there was a span of 12 bases. This CDR3 is built from 13 residues. The variable domain in full, with the rest retrieved from reference TRBV30 and TRBJ2-7, is SQTIHQWPATLVQPVGSPLSLECTVEGTSNPNLYWYRQAAGRGLQLLFYSVGIGQISSEVPQNLSASRPQDRQFILSSKKLLLSDSGFYLCAWSGIQGHEQYFGPGTRLTVT.

This clonotype was picked up many times. This chain joins TRBV24-1 and TRBJ1-2; 9 nucleotides agree with TRBD1. Losses at the gene ends were 6 bases for V and 6 bases for J; bases not matched to a gene: 4. Per the germline V gene, CDR1 is KGHDR and CDR2 is SFDVKD. This CDR3 comprises 13 residues. DNA of the CDR3: TGTGCCACCAGTCCGGGACAGGGAAATGGCTACACCTTC. This codes for CATSPGQGNGYTF.

This clonotype was recorded at least ten times. The chain recombines TRBV20-1 with TRBJ2-7; 9 nucleotides align to TRBD1. J lost 0 bases, V lost 3 bases, and 6 bases had no gene match. CDR1 and CDR2 from the germline V gene are DFQATT and SNEGSKA (reference sequence). The CDR3 consists of 15 residues. CDR3 in amino acids: CSARPGQGTSYEQYF. The CDR3 region has the DNA TGCAGTGCTAGGCCGGGACAGGGCACCTCCTACGAGCAGTACTTC.